The clone carrying this T cell receptor beta chain has more than one count but fewer than ten. Its target is unknown. This entry comes from a study of human T cells and chemical hapten exposure. Turning to the study itself: The patient population, which was mostly female, had alopecia areata, totalis or universalis. Findings and limits, study-wide: Versus controls, expanded TCRs had significantly more large CDR3 similarity clusters. DPC sensitization did not alter TCRs above 1 in 1000 frequency.

The CDR3 totals 15 residues. Germline CDR1 MNHEY, CDR2 SVGEGT. V was pared by 2 bases and J by 0 bases, with 4 bases of the junction left unmatched. Individual cDNA molecules each carried unique molecular identifiers attached by the library. In TCRdb, the RACE reads were re-called with MiXCR into one record per CDR3 protein. The sample holds about 99,000 distinct CDR3 sequences; around 12% are singletons and the top ten take roughly 2%. Sample time point: patch test 1, 2 weeks after DPC sensitization. Treatment specified: therapeutic diphenylcyclopropenone sensitization with weekly scalp DPC. The sequencing used whole blood, collected in connection with sensitization to the hapten diphenylcyclopropenone (DPC). The gene calls are TRBV6-2 or TRBV6-3 and TRBJ2-7; TRBD2 matches 7 bases. The clonotype comes from a middle-aged woman with alopecia areata. Some clones in this sample may be carry-over from other donors' samples. CDR3 DNA: TGTGCCAGCAGTTACCTTAGCGGGCTCTCCTACGAGCAGTACTTC. Translated, it gives CASSYLSGLSYEQYF.